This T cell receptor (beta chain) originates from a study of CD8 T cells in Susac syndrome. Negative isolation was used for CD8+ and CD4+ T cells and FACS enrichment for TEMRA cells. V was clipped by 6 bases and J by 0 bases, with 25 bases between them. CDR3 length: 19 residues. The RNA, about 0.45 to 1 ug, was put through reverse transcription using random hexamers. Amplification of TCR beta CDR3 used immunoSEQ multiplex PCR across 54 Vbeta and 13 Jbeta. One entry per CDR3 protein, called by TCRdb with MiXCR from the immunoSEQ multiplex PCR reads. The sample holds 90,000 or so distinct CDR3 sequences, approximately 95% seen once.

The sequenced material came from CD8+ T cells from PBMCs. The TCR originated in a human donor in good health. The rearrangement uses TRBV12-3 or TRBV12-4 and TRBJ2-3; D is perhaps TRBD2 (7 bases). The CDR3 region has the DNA TGTGCCAGCAGCTACAAACAGGGCTTGAGCGGGGATAGCACAGATACGCAGTATTTT. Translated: CASSYKQGLSGDSTDTQYF.